The clone carrying this TCR beta chain was found a few times. No antigen is known for it. The data derive from a study of Ad26.COV2.S vaccination and SARS-CoV-2 variants. Sample treatment: 19 received Ad26.COV2.S at low or high dose, single or two shots; 5 received placebo; per-sample allocation not given. Samples were taken on day 63 after the first vaccine or placebo injection. Libraries were prepared by immunoSEQ multiplex PCR; TCRdb keeps only in-frame clonotypes and omits some of them. The table records 430,000 or so clones, 75% to 90% of them present only once. Study results and caveats: Similar non-spike TCR breadth was observed in recipients of vaccine and of placebo.

This CDR3 has 16 residues. Germline V lookup: CDR1 MNHNY, CDR2 SVGAGI (reference sequence). V dropped 5 bases and J dropped 4; count of bases not matched to a gene: 10. The receptor's source is a person between 18 and 65 years old who received the Ad26.COV2.S COVID-19 vaccine or a placebo. The sequencing here drew on peripheral blood, taken in a trial of Ad26.COV2.S vaccine versus placebo. The chain couples TRBV6-6 to TRBJ1-2; TRBD1 agrees at 10 bases. This chain's CDR3 is CASSAGTGVTFYGYTF. In DNA, the CDR3 is TGTGCCAGCAGTGCCGGGACAGGGGTCACCTTCTATGGCTACACCTTC.